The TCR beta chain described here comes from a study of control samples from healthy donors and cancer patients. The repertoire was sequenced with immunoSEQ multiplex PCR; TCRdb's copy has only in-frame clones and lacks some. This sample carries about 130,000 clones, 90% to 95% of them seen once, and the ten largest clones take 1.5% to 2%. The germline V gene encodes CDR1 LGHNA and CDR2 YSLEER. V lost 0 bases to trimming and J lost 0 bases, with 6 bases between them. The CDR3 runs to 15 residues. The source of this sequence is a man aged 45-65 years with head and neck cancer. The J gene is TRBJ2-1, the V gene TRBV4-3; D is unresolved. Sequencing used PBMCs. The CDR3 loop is CASSQDTGSYNEQFF. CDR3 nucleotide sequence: TGCGCCAGCAGCCAAGATACGGGCTCCTACAATGAGCAGTTCTTC.